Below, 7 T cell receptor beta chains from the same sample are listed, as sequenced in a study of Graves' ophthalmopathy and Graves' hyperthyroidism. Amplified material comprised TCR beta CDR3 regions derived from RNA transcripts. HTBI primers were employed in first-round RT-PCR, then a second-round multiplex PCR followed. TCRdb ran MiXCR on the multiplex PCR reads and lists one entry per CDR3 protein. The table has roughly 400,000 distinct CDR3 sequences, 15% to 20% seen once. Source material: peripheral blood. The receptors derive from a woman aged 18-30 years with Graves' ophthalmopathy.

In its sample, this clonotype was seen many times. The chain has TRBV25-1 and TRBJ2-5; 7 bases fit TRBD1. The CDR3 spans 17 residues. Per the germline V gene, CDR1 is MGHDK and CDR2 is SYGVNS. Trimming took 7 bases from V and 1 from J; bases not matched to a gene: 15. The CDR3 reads CASTVWPPGQSQETQYF. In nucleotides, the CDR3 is TGTGCCAGCACCGTCTGGCCCCCGGGACAGAGCCAAGAGACCCAGTACTTC.

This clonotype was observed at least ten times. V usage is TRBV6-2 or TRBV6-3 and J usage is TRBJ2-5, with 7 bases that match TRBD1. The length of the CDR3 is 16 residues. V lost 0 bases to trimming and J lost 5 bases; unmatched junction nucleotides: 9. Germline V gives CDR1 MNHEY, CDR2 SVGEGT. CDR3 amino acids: CASSYSPGQSVETQYF. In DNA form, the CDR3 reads TGTGCCAGCAGTTACTCGCCGGGACAGAGTGTGGAGACCCAGTACTTC.

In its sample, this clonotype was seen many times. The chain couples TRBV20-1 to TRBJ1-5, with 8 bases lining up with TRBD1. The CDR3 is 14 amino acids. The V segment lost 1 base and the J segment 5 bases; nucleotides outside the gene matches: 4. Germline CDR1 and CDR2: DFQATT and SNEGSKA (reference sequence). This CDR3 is CSARGGRGHQPQHF. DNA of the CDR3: TGCAGTGCTAGAGGGGGCAGGGGGCATCAGCCCCAGCATTTT.

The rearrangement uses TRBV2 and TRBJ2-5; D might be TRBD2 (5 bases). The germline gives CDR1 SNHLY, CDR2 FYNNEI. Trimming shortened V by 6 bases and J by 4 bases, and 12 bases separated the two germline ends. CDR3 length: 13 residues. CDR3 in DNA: TGTGCCAGCAGACGAAGCGGTCCAGAGACCCAGTACTTC. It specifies CASRRSGPETQYF. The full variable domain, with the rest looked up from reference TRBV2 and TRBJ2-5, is EPEVTQTPSHQVTQMGQEVILRCVPISNHLYFYWYRQILGQKVEFLVSFYNNEISEKSEIFDDQFSVERPDGSNFTLKIRSTKLEDSAMYFCASRRSGPETQYFGPGTRLLVL.

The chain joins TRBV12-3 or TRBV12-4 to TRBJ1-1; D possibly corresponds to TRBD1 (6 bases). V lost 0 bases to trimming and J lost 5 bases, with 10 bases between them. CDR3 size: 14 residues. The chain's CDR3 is CASSLAAQGTEAFF. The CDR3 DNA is TGTGCCAGCAGTTTAGCGGCTCAGGGGACTGAAGCTTTCTTT.

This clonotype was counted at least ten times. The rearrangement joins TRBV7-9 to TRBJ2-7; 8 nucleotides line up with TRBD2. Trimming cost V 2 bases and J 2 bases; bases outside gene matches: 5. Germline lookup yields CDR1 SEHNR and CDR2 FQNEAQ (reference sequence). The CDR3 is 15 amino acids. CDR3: CASSLSGTRPYEQYF. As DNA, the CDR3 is TGTGCCAGCAGCTTATCCGGGACTAGACCCTACGAGCAGTACTTC.

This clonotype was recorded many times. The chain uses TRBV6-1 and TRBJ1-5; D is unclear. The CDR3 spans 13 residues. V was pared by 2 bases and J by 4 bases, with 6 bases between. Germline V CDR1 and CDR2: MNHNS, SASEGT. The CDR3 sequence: CASSERTNQPQHF. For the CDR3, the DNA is TGTGCCAGCAGTGAAAGGACTAATCAGCCCCAGCATTTT.